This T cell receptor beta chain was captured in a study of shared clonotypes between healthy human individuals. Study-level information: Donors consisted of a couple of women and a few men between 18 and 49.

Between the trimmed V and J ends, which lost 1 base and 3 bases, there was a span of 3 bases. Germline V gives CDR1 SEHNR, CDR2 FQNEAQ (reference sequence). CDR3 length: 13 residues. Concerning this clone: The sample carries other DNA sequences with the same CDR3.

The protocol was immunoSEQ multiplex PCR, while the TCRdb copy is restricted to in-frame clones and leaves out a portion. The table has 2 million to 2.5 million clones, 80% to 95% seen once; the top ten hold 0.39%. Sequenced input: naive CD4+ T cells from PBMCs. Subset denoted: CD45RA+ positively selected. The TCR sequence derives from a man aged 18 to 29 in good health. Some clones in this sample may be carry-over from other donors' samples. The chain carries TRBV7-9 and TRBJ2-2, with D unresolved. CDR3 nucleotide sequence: TGTGCCAGCAGCTTAGGATACACCGGGGAGCTGTTTTTT. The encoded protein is CASSLGYTGELFF.